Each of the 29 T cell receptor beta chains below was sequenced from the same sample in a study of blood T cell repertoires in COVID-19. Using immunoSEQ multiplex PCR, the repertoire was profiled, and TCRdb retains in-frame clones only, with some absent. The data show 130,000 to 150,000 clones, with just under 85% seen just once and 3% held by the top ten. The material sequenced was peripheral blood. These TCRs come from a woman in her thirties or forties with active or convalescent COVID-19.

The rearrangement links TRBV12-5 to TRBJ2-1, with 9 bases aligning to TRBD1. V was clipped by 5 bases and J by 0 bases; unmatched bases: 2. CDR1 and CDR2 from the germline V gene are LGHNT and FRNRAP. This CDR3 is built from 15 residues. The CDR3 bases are TGTGCTAGTGGTACACAGGGGGCCTCCTACAATGAGCAGTTCTTC. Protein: CASGTQGASYNEQFF.

DNA of the CDR3: TGTGCCAGCAGCTTCCAACAGGGGCCGTGGGTGGACCAGTACTTC. Protein: CASSFQQGPWVDQYF. This chain connects TRBV7-2 to TRBJ2-5, with 7 positions matching TRBD1. Germline V gene data show CDR1 as SGHTA and CDR2 as FQGNSA. This CDR3 is built from 15 residues. V was clipped by 3 bases and J by 10 bases; unmatched bases: 14.

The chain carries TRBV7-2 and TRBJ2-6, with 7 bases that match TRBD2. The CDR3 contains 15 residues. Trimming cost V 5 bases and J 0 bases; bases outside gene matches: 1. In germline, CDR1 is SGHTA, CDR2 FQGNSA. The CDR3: CASSRGVSGANVLTF. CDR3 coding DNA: TGTGCCAGCAGCCGGGGGGTCTCTGGGGCCAACGTCCTGACTTTC.

The CDR3 spells CASSSASYEQYF. In DNA, the CDR3 is TGTGCCAGCAGTTCAGCGTCCTACGAGCAGTACTTC. This chain links TRBV6-5 with TRBJ2-7; no reliable D call. The V gene's germline CDR1 is MNHEY and CDR2 SVGAGI. With 4 bases removed from V and 1 base from J, the gap between germline ends came to 5 bases. The CDR3 consists of 12 residues.

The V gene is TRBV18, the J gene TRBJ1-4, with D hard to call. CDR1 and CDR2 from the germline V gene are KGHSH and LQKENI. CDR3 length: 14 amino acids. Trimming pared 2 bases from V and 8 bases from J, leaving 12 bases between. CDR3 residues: CASSPGTAGEKLFF. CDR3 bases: TGTGCCAGCTCACCAGGTACCGCGGGGGAAAAACTGTTTTTT. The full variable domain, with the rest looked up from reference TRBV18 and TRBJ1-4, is NAGVMQNPRHLVRRRGQEARLRCSPMKGHSHVYWYRQLPEEGLKFMVYLQKENIIDESGMPKERFSAEFPKEGPSILRIQQVVRGDSAAYFCASSPGTAGEKLFFGSGTQLSVL.

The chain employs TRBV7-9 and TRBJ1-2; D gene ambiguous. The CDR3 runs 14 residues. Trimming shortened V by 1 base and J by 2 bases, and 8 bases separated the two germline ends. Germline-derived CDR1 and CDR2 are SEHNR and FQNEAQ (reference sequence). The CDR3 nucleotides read TGTGCCAGCAGCTTAGTGCGGGCAAACTATGGCTACACCTTC. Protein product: CASSLVRANYGYTF.

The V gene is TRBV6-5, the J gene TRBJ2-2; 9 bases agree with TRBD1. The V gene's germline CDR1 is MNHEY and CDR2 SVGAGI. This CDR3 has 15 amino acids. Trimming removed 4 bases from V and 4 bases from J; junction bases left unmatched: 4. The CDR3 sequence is CASSSQGAGTGELFF. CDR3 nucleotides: TGTGCCAGCAGTTCACAGGGGGCGGGCACCGGGGAGCTGTTTTTT.

The CDR3 nucleotides read TGTGCCAGCAGTGAAAGCGACAGGGTCACTGAAGCTTTCTTT. Its protein is CASSESDRVTEAFF. This sequence joins TRBV6-1 and TRBJ1-1; TRBD1 matches 7 bases. J lost 4 bases, V lost 2 bases, and 4 bases had no gene match. The CDR3 runs to 14 residues. CDR1 and CDR2 (germline): MNHNS, SASEGT.

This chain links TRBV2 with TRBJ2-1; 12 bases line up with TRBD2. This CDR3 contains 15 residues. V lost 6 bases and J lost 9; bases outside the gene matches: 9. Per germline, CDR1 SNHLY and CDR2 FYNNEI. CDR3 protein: CASRAGTSGWAEQFF. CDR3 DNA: TGTGCCAGCAGGGCCGGGACTAGCGGGTGGGCTGAGCAGTTCTTC. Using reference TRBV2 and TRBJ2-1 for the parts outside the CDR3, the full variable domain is EPEVTQTPSHQVTQMGQEVILRCVPISNHLYFYWYRQILGQKVEFLVSFYNNEISEKSEIFDDQFSVERPDGSNFTLKIRSTKLEDSAMYFCASRAGTSGWAEQFFGPGTRLTVL.

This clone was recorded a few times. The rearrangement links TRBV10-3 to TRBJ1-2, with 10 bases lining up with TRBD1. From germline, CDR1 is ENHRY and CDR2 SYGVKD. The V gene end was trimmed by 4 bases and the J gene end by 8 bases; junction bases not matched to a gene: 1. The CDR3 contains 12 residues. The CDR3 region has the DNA TGTGCCATCAGTGGACAGGGGGCGGGCTACACCTTC. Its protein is CAISGQGAGYTF.

The CDR3 here is CASSLYGSTDTQYF. The CDR3 DNA is TGCGCCAGCAGCTTGTACGGGAGCACAGATACGCAGTATTTT. The gene calls are TRBV5-1 and TRBJ2-3; D is ambiguous. The V gene lost 1 base and the J gene lost 0 bases, with 6 bases spanning the gap. This CDR3 region has 14 residues. Germline V gives CDR1 SGHRS, CDR2 YFSETQ.

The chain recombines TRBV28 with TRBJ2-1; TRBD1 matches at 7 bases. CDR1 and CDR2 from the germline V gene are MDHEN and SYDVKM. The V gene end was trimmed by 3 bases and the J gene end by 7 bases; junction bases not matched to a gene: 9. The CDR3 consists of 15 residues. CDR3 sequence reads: CASSLGQRIPNEQFF. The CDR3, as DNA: TGTGCCAGCAGTTTGGGACAGAGAATACCAAATGAGCAGTTCTTC.

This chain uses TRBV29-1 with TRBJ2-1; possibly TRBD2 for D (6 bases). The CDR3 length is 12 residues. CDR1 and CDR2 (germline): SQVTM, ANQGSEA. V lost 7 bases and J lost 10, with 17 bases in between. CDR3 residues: CSADGRRGEQFF. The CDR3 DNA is TGCAGCGCCGACGGCCGCCGGGGGGAGCAGTTCTTC.

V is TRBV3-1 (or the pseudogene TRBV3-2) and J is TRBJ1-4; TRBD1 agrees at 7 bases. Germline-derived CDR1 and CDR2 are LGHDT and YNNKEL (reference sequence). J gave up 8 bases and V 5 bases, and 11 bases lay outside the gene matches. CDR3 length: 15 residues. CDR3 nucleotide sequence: TGTGCCAGCAGCAGCTGGACAGGTGGAGACGAAAAACTGTTTTTT. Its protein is CASSSWTGGDEKLFF.

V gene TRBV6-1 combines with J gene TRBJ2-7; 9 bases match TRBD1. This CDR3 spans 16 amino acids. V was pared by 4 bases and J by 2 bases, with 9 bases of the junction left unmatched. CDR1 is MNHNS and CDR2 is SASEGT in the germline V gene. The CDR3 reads CASSGRKDRGAYEQYF. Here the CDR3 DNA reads TGTGCCAGCAGTGGTCGCAAGGACAGGGGTGCCTACGAGCAGTACTTC.

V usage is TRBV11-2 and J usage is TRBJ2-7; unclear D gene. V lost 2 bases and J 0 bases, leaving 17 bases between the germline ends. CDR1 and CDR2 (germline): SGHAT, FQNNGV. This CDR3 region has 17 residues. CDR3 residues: CASSLQPSVTSSYEQYF. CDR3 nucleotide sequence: TGTGCCAGCAGCTTACAACCCTCCGTTACCAGCTCCTACGAGCAGTACTTC.

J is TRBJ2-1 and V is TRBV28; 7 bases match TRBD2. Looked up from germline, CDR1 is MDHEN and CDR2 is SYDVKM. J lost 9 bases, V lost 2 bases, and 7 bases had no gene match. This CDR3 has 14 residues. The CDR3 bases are TGTGCCAGCAGTTTAGAGCTAGCGGTTGGTGAGCAGTTCTTC. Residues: CASSLELAVGEQFF.

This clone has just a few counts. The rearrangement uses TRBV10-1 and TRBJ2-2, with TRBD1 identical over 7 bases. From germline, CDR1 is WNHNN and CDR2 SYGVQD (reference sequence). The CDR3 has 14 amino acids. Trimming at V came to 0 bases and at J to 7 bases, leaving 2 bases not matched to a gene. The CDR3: CASSESGGIGELFF. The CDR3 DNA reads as TGCGCCAGCAGTGAGTCAGGGGGCATCGGGGAGCTGTTTTTT.

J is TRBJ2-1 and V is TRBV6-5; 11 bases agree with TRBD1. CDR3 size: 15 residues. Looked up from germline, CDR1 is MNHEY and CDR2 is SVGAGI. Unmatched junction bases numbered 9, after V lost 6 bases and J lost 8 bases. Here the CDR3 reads CASRVGTGGGDEQFF. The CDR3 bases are TGTGCCAGCAGGGTCGGGACAGGGGGAGGGGATGAGCAGTTCTTC.

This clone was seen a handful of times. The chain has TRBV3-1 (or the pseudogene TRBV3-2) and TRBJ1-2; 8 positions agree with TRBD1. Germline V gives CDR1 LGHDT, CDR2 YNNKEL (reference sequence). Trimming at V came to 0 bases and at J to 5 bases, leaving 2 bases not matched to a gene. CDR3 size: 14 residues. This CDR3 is CASSQDDRGYGYTF. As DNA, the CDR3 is TGTGCCAGCAGCCAAGATGACAGGGGTTATGGCTACACCTTC.

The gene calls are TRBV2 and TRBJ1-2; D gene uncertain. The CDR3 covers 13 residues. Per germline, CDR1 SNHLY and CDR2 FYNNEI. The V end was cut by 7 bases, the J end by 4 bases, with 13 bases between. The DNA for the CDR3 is TGTGCCAGCACCCCCGGCGGGATCTATGGCTACACCTTC. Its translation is CASTPGGIYGYTF.

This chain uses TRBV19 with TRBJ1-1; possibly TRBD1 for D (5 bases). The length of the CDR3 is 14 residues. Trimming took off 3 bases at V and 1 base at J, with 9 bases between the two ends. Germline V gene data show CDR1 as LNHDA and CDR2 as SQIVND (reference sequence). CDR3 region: CASSMGEANTEAFF. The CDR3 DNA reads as TGTGCCAGTAGTATGGGGGAGGCGAACACTGAAGCTTTCTTT.

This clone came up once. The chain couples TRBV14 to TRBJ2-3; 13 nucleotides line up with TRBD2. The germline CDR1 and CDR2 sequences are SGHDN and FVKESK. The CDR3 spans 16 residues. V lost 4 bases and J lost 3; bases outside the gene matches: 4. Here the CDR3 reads CASSRGLAGYTDTQYF. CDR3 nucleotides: TGTGCCAGCAGCCGGGGACTAGCGGGATATACAGATACGCAGTATTTT.

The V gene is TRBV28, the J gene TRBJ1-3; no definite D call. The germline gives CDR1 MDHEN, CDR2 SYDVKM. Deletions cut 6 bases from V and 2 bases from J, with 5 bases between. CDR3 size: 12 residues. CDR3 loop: CASRSAGNTIYF. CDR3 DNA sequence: TGTGCCAGCAGATCGGCTGGAAACACCATATATTTT.

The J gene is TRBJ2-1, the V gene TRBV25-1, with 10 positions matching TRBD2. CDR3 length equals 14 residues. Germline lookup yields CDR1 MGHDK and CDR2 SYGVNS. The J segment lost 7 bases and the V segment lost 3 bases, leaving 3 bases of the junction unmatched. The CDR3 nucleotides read TGTGCCAGCAGTGATAGCGGGAGGAGAAATGAGCAGTTCTTC. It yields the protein CASSDSGRRNEQFF.

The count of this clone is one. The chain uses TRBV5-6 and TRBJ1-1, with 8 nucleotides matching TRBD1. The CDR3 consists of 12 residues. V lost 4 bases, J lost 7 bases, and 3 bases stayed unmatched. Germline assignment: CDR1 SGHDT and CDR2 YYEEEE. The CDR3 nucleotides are TGTGCCAGCAGCCCCGGACAGGGTGAAGCTTTCTTT. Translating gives CASSPGQGEAFF. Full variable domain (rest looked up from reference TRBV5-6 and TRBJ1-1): DAGVTQSPTHLIKTRGQQVTLRCSPKSGHDTVSWYQQALGQGPQFIFQYYEEEERQRGNFPDRFSGHQFPNYSSELNVNALLLGDSALYLCASSPGQGEAFFGQGTRLTVV.

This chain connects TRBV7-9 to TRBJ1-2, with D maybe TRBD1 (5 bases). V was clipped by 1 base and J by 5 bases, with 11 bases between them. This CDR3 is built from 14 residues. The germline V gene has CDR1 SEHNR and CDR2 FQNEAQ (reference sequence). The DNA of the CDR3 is TGTGCCAGCAGCTTAGGGGGACTGAGATATGGCTACACCTTC. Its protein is CASSLGGLRYGYTF.

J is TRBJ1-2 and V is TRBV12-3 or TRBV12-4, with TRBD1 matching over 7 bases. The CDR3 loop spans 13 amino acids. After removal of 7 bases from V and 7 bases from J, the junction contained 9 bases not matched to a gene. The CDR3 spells CASIESPGGGYTF. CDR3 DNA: TGTGCCAGCATCGAATCGCCAGGGGGTGGCTACACCTTC.

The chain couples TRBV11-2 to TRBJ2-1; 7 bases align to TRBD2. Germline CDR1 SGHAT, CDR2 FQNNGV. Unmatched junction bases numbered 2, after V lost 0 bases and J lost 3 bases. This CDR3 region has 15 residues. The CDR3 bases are TGTGCCAGCAGCTTAGACTTAGCGGGCTACAATGAGCAGTTCTTC. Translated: CASSLDLAGYNEQFF.